The clone carrying this T cell receptor beta chain was seen only a few times. V lost 5 bases, J lost 5 bases, and 19 bases lay in between. This CDR3 is built from 16 residues. Germline values: CDR1 LGHNA, CDR2 YNFKEQ. Amplification of TCR alpha and beta CDR3 regions from RNA used iRepertoire nested multiplex PCR. Each CDR3 protein gets one entry after TCRdb re-called the multiplex PCR reads with MiXCR. Of 400,000 or so distinct CDR3 sequences listed, 41% were seen once; the top ten hold approximately 12%. The data derive from a study of glioma-infiltrating T cells. Sequenced: glioma tissue, nonneoplastic brain tissue, or PBMCs (not recorded which). The gene calls are TRBV4-2 and TRBJ2-1, with D tentatively TRBD2 (5 bases). This clonotype was sampled from a human donor with low-grade glioma or glioblastoma, undergoing nonglioma brain surgery, or in good health (not recorded which). In DNA form, the CDR3 reads TGTGCCAGCAGCTCATCTAGCTATAGGCCGAACAATGAGCAGTTCTTC. Translating gives CASSSSSYRPNNEQFF.